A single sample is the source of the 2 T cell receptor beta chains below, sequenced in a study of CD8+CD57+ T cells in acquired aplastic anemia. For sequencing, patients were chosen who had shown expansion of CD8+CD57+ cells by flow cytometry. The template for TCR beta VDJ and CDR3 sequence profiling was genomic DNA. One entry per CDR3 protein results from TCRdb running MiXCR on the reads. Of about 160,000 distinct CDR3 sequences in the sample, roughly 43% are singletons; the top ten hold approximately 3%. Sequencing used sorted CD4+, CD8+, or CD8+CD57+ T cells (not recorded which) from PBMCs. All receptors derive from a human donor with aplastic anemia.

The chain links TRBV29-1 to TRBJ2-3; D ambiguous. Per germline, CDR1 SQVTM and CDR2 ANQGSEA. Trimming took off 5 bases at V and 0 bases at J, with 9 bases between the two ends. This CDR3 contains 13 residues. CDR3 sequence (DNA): TGCAGCGTTCCCACCGACAGCACAGATACGCAGTATTTT. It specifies CSVPTDSTDTQYF.

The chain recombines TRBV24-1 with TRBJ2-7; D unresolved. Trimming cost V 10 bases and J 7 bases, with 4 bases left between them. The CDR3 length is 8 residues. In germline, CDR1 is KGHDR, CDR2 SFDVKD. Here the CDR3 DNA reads TGTGCCACTACGGAGCAGTACTTC. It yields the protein CATTEQYF.